The 3 T cell receptor beta chains presented below share a single source sample, sequenced in a study of CD8+ T cells in alopecia areata. Extraction and reverse transcription of RNA yielded cDNA as the sequencing template. Sequencing was performed with immunoSEQ multiplex PCR; in TCRdb, only in-frame clones are kept and a portion is missing. The sample includes approximately 200,000 clones, 55% to 70% seen only once; the top ten take 5.5% to 6%. Treatment defined: oral pan-JAK inhibitor, 5-10 mg twice daily. The specimen comprised CD4+ T cells sorted from blood, sampled at week 24, from a patient treated with tofacitinib. These receptors were taken from a human donor with alopecia areata.

This clone appeared once. The chain recombines TRBV6-5 with TRBJ2-2, with TRBD2 identical over 13 bases. V lost 6 bases and J lost 5; bases outside the gene matches: 3. Germline assignment: CDR1 MNHEY and CDR2 SVGAGI. CDR3 length: 15 residues. CDR3 region: CASRGGLAGTGELFF. For the CDR3, the DNA is TGTGCCAGCAGGGGGGGACTAGCGGGAACCGGGGAGCTGTTTTTT.

This clone was seen a handful of times. This chain connects TRBV5-1 to TRBJ2-3, with 9 bases fitting TRBD1. Per germline, CDR1 SGHRS and CDR2 YFSETQ. CDR3 length: 16 residues. The V segment lost 1 base and the J segment 4 bases; nucleotides outside the gene matches: 7. The DNA for the CDR3 is TGCGCCAGCAGCTTGCTGGGGACAGGGTATGCAGATACGCAGTATTTT. This translates into CASSLLGTGYADTQYF.

The chain joins TRBV5-1 to TRBJ1-1, with 7 nucleotides matching TRBD1. J lost 1 base, V lost 5 bases, and 8 bases had no gene match. Germline V gene data show CDR1 as SGHRS and CDR2 as YFSETQ. This CDR3 contains 15 residues. CDR3 protein: CASSRDSPSNTEAFF. The CDR3 bases are TGCGCCAGCAGTCGGGACAGCCCTTCGAACACTGAAGCTTTCTTT.